This T cell receptor beta chain was identified in a study of shared clonotypes between healthy human individuals. Across the whole study: CD4 naive and CD4 memory each took three plates per donor, while CD8 naive took two and CD8 memory one. Points from the study as a whole: Limited genetic and exposure-history diversity came from having few donors.

Splitting the CD4+ cells yielded a CD45RA+ naive subset and a CD45RA-negative memory subset. In germline, CDR1 is SGHNT, CDR2 YENEEA. Deletions cut 6 bases from V and 6 bases from J, with 14 bases between. This CDR3 spans 13 amino acids. TCRdb's table, derived via immunoSEQ multiplex PCR, lists solely in-frame clones and lacks some. The sample records 2,500,000 or so clones, over 85% being singletons. Note on this clone: What it binds is not known.

This chain connects TRBV11-3 to TRBJ1-1, with D unresolved. The clonotype comes from a man younger than 35 in good health. Sequencing was carried out using naive CD4+ T cells sorted from blood. Subset given: CD45RA+ positively selected. The CDR3 sequence: CASSRGGEAEAFF. DNA of the CDR3: TGTGCCAGCAGTAGAGGCGGGGAGGCTGAAGCTTTCTTT.